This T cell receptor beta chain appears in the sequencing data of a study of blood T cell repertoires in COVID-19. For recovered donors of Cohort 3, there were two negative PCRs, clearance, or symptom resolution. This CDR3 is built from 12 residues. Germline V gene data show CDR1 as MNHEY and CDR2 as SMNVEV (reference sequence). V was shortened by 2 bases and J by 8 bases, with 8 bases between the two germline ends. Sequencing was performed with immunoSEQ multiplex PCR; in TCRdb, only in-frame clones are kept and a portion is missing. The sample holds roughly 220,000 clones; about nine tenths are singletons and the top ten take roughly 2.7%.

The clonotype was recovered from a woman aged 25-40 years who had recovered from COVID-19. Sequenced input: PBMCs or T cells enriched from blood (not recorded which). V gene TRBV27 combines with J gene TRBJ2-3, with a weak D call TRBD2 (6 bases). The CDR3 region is CASSLMGGTQYF. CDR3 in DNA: TGTGCCAGCAGTTTAATGGGGGGTACGCAGTATTTT.